This T cell receptor beta chain was profiled in a study of cytomegalovirus exposure and HLA in healthy donors. Findings and caveats of the study: Most CMV-associated TCR beta chains were later found to appear HLA-restricted. The study dropped some indistinguishable V segments, TRBV6-2 and TRBV6-3 among them. Data from an earlier analysis indicated that most TCR beta V segments were productive either about 90% or about 30% of the time. HLA allele associations emerged for roughly 16,000 TCR beta sequences in a later analysis, at 0.05 false discovery rate.

This clone was detected a few times. The antigen is not known. The V gene's germline CDR1 is SGHTA and CDR2 FQGNSA. The CDR3 consists of 18 residues. Trimming at V came to 1 base and at J to 4 bases, leaving 16 bases not matched to a gene. Primers: 60 Vbeta forward and 13 Jbeta reverse. Produced via immunoSEQ multiplex PCR; TCRdb's table is partial and in-frame only. This sample has 200,000 to 250,000 clones, with more than 65% found just once. The source is a man aged 18 to 35 in good health and CMV-seronegative. Sequencing used PBMCs. The genes are TRBV7-2 and TRBJ2-7, with 7 bases aligning to TRBD2. The CDR3 sequence: CASSLVGGSPRGLYEQYF. CDR3 bases: TGTGCCAGCAGCTTAGTCGGGGGGTCCCCGCGAGGCTTATACGAGCAGTACTTC.